The TCR beta chain under discussion was sequenced for a study of neurological immune-mediated disorders. Germline V CDR1 and CDR2: KGHSH, LQKENI. The CDR3 has 13 amino acids. Between the trimmed V and J ends, which lost 0 bases and 5 bases, there was a span of 8 bases. This clonotype was counted many times. TCRdb recomputed calls from the 5' RACE reads with MiXCR, one row per CDR3 protein. In the table there are about 52,000 distinct CDR3 sequences, 3.8% of which are singletons. The receptor comes from a man aged 55 to 70 with multiple sclerosis. This chain joins TRBV18 and TRBJ2-7; D not certain. Sequencing input: PBMCs. CDR3 DNA sequence: TGTGCCAGCTCACCACCGACTGAGGACGAGCAGTACTTC. Translation gives CASSPPTEDEQYF.